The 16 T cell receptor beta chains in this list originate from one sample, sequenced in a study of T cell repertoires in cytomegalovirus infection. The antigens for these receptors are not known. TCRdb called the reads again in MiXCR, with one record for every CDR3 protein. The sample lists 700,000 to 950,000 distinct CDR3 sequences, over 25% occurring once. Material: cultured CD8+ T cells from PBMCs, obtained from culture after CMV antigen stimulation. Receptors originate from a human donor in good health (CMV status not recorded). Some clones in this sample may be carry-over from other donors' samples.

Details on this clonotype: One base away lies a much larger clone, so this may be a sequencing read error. CDR3 DNA: TGTACCAGCAGCTCAAACCCGACAGGGATCTCCTACAATGAGCAGTTCTTC. This codes for CTSSSNPTGISYNEQFF. V and J are TRBV7-4 and TRBJ2-1, with 7 bases lining up with TRBD1. From germline, CDR1 is SGHVT and CDR2 SQSDAQ. This CDR3 has 17 amino acids.

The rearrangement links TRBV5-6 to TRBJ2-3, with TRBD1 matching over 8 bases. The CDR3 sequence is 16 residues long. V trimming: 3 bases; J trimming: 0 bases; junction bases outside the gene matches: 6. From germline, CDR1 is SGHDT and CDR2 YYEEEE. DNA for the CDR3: TGTGCCAGCAGCTCGATGGGACAGGATAGCACAGATACGCAGTATTTT. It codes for CASSSMGQDSTDTQYF. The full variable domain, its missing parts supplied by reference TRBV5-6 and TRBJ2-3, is DAGVTQSPTHLIKTRGQQVTLRCSPKSGHDTVSWYQQALGQGPQFIFQYYEEEERQRGNFPDRFSGHQFPNYSSELNVNALLLGDSALYLCASSSMGQDSTDTQYFGPGTRLTVL.

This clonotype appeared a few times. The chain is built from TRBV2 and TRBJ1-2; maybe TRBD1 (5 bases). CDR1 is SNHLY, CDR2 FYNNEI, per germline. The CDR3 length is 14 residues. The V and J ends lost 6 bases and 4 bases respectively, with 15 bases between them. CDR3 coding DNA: TGTGCCAGCAGGGAGGGACCTTTGGGCTATGGCTACACCTTC. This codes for CASREGPLGYGYTF.

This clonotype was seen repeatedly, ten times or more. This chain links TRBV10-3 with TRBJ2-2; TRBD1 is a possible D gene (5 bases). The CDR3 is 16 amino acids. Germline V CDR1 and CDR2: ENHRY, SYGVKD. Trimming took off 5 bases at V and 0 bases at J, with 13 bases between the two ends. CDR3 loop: CAISPSQGSNTGELFF. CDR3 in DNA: TGTGCCATCAGTCCGTCGCAGGGCTCGAACACCGGGGAGCTGTTTTTT.

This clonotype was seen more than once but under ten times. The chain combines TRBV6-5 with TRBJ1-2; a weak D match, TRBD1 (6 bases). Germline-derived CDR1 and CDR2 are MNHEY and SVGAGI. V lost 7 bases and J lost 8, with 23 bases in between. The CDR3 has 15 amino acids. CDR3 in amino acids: CASTNPGTRGTGYTF. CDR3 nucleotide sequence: TGTGCCAGCACCAACCCCGGGACAAGGGGAACGGGCTACACCTTC.

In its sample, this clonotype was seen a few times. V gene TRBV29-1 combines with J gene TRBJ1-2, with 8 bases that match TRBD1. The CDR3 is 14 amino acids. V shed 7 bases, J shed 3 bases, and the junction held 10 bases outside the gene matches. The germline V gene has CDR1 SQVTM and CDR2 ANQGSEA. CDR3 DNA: TGCAGCGACGATGACAGGGGCGAGGACTATGGCTACACCTTC. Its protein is CSDDDRGEDYGYTF.

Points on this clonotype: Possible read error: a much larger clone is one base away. The CDR3 nucleotides are TGTGCCAACAGTCCCTCGGACAGGCCCCCTGAAGCTTTCTTT. This sequence encodes CANSPSDRPPEAFF. This chain joins TRBV25-1 and TRBJ1-1; 7 nucleotides match TRBD1. CDR1 and CDR2 from the germline V gene are MGHDK and SYGVNS. The CDR3 has 14 residues.

CDR3 residues: CASSSTVEGRTLGETQYF. In nucleotides, the CDR3 is TGTGCCAGCAGTTCTACAGTTGAGGGTCGGACGTTAGGAGAGACCCAGTACTTC. The gene calls are TRBV7-6 and TRBJ2-5; the D gene is possibly TRBD2 (5 bases). V lost 6 bases, J lost 4 bases, and 27 bases lay in between. Per germline, CDR1 SGHVS and CDR2 FNYEAQ. The CDR3 extends over 18 amino acids.

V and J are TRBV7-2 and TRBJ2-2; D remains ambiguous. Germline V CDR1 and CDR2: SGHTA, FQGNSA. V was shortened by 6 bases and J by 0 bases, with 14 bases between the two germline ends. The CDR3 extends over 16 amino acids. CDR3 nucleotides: TGTGCCAGCAGTCCTAGTGCAACGGCGAACACCGGGGAGCTGTTTTTT. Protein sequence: CASSPSATANTGELFF.

The CDR3 spells CASSPLGGAGETQYF. The CDR3 DNA is TGTGCCAGCAGTCCTCTCGGGGGGGCCGGAGAGACCCAGTACTTC. The chain combines TRBV4-2 with TRBJ2-5; the match to TRBD2 covers 8 bases. The CDR3 sequence is 15 residues long. Unmatched junction bases numbered 10, after V lost 6 bases and J lost 4 bases. In germline, CDR1 is LGHNA, CDR2 YNFKEQ.

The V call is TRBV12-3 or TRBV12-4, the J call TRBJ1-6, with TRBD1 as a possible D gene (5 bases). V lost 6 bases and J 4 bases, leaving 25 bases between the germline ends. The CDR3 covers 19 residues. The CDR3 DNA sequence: TGTGCCAGCAGGCTAGACAGTCGGGGCCTATGGGCTTATAATTCACCCCTCCACTTT. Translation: CASRLDSRGLWAYNSPLHF.

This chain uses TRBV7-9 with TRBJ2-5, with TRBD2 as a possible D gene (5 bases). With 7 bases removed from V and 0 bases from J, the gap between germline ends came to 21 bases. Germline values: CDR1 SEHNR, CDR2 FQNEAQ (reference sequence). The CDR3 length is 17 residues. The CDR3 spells CASINAGNGAYQETQYF. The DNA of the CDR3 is TGTGCCAGCATCAATGCCGGGAACGGAGCCTACCAAGAGACCCAGTACTTC.

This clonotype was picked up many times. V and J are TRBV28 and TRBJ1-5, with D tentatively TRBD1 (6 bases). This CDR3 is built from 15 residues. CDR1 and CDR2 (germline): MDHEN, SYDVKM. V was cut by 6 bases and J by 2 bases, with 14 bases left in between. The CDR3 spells CASRNRVVGNQPQHF. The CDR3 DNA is TGTGCCAGCAGAAACAGGGTAGTGGGCAATCAGCCCCAGCATTTT.

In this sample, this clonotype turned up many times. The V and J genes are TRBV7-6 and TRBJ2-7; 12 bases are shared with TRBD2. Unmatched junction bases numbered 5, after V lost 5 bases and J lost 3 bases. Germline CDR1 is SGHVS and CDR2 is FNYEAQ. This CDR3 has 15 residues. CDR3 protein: CASSPSGGADYEQYF. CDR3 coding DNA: TGTGCCAGCAGCCCTAGCGGGGGGGCCGACTACGAGCAGTACTTC.

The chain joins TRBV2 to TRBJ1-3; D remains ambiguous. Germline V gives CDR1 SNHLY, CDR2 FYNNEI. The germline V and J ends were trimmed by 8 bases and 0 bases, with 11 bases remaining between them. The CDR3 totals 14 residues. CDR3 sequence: CASLEPSSGNTIYF. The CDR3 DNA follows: TGTGCCAGCCTCGAACCAAGCTCTGGAAACACCATATATTTT.

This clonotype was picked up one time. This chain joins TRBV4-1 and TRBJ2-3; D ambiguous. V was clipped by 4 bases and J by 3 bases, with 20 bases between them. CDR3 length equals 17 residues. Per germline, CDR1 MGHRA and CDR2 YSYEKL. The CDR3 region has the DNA TGCGCCAGCAGCCCGCTCGGAACCGGTGAGGAGACAGATACGCAGTATTTT. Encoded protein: CASSPLGTGEETDTQYF.